The clone carrying this TCR beta chain was seen a handful of times. Its antigen is not known. V lost 5 bases, J lost 0 bases, and 11 bases lay in between. CDR3 length: 15 amino acids. Germline V gene data show CDR1 as MDHEN and CDR2 as SYDVKM. The authors extracted RNA and reverse transcribed it into cDNA as the sequencing template. Only in-frame clones appear in the TCRdb table, and some are missing; sequencing was by immunoSEQ multiplex PCR. The data contain 150,000 to 200,000 clones, 55% of them seen just once; the ten biggest clones take up around 4.8%. This sample stems from a study of CD8+ T cells in alopecia areata. Overall study findings and caveats: Scalp data also include sequences from resident alphabeta T cells of normal skin.

The source of this sequence is a human donor in good health. J is TRBJ1-5 and V is TRBV28; D possibly corresponds to TRBD1 (5 bases). Sequencing was carried out using CD4+ T cells sorted from blood. The CDR3 is CASSLGGFSNQPQHF. CDR3 in DNA: TGTGCCAGCAGTCTCGGGGGGTTTAGCAATCAGCCCCAGCATTTT.